This TCR beta chain was documented in a study of T cells in Graves' hyperthyroidism and ophthalmopathy. The overall study: Before any treatment, at initial diagnosis, peripheral blood was collected. Study-wide points: Model-based prediction identified ophthalmopathy a median approximately 6.2 months prior to its onset. Ophthalmopathy was distinguished from stable hyperthyroidism by 13 V-J signatures.

Amplification of TCR beta CDR3 regions was performed using RNA transcripts as template. HTBI primers drove first-round RT-PCR of the TCR CDR3. TCRdb recomputed calls from the multiplex PCR reads with MiXCR, one row per CDR3 protein. The repertoire holds roughly 600,000 distinct CDR3 sequences, with approximately 15% as singletons. This clonotype occurred many times. Its antigen is currently unknown. The CDR3 consists of 13 residues. CDR1 and CDR2 from the germline V gene are MDHEN and SYDVKM. The V gene lost 6 bases and the J gene lost 4 bases, with 13 bases spanning the gap. Sample: blood. The chain has TRBV28 and TRBJ2-7; a weak D match, TRBD1 (6 bases). This clonotype was obtained from a woman in her fifties or sixties with Graves' ophthalmopathy. CDR3 in DNA: TGTGCCAGCAGCCCAAGGGGGATGTACGAGCAGTACTTC. The encoded protein is CASSPRGMYEQYF.